This is a list of T cell receptor beta chains from one sample in a study of CD8 T cells in Susac syndrome. Via MiXCR, TCRdb re-called the immunoSEQ multiplex PCR reads, giving one row per CDR3 protein. The profile shows around 160,000 distinct CDR3 sequences, around 94% of them singletons. Material for sequencing was CD4+ T cells from PBMCs. The receptors shown here come from a human donor in good health. Both conserved end residues are part of each CDR3. The order of the fields is clone size, J gene, CDR3 length, V gene, CDR3 protein. Some rows mark clone size as missing; the rest say once, few, many or name a class of expanded clone.

clone_size: .; j_call: TRBJ2-5; cdr3_length: 13; v_call: TRBV29-1; cdr3_aa: CSVEEAVGETQYF
clone_size: once; j_call: TRBJ1-6; cdr3_length: 15; v_call: TRBV7-9; cdr3_aa: CASSRISNANSPLHF
clone_size: .; j_call: TRBJ1-5; cdr3_length: 13; v_call: TRBV20-1; cdr3_aa: CSAPPGSNQPQHF
clone_size: once; j_call: TRBJ1-2; cdr3_length: 14; v_call: TRBV4-2; cdr3_aa: CASSPGTALDGYTF
clone_size: .; j_call: TRBJ2-3; cdr3_length: 15; v_call: TRBV7-9; cdr3_aa: CASSLTSTRGDTQYF
clone_size: .; j_call: TRBJ2-3; cdr3_length: 15; v_call: TRBV15; cdr3_aa: CATSRDTRSGDTQYF
clone_size: once; j_call: TRBJ2-5; cdr3_length: 14; v_call: TRBV5-4; cdr3_aa: CASSQGVREETQYF
clone_size: .; j_call: TRBJ1-1; cdr3_length: 13; v_call: TRBV7-9; cdr3_aa: CASSSPPNTEAFF
clone_size: .; j_call: TRBJ2-4; cdr3_length: 13; v_call: TRBV20-1; cdr3_aa: CSARGMAENIQYF
clone_size: .; j_call: TRBJ2-7; cdr3_length: 15; v_call: TRBV20-1; cdr3_aa: CSAQSGTSGSYEQYF
clone_size: once; j_call: TRBJ1-5; cdr3_length: 16; v_call: TRBV19; cdr3_aa: CASSISGRGSNQPQHF
clone_size: .; j_call: TRBJ2-4; cdr3_length: 15; v_call: TRBV20-1; cdr3_aa: CSAALSGVAKNIQYF
clone_size: once; j_call: TRBJ1-2; cdr3_length: 13; v_call: TRBV7-9; cdr3_aa: CASSFLAGYGYTF
clone_size: .; j_call: TRBJ2-5; cdr3_length: 13; v_call: TRBV15; cdr3_aa: CATSRSPEETQYF
clone_size: once; j_call: TRBJ2-2; cdr3_length: 15; v_call: TRBV28; cdr3_aa: CASSPTTPNTGELFF
clone_size: .; j_call: TRBJ2-3; cdr3_length: 12; v_call: TRBV2; cdr3_aa: CASRERTDTQYF
clone_size: .; j_call: TRBJ1-5; cdr3_length: 15; v_call: TRBV27; cdr3_aa: CASSPLTRSNQPQHF
clone_size: .; j_call: TRBJ1-1; cdr3_length: 13; v_call: TRBV20-1; cdr3_aa: CSAYHYGDTEAFF
clone_size: .; j_call: TRBJ2-3; cdr3_length: 17; v_call: TRBV6-2/TRBV6-3; cdr3_aa: CASSYTEGRVSTDTQYF
clone_size: .; j_call: TRBJ1-1; cdr3_length: 12; v_call: TRBV28; cdr3_aa: CASSLRLTEAFF
clone_size: .; j_call: TRBJ1-1; cdr3_length: 13; v_call: TRBV18; cdr3_aa: CASSTGLNTEAFF
clone_size: few; j_call: TRBJ2-1; cdr3_length: 11; v_call: TRBV11-1; cdr3_aa: CASSLEGEQFF
clone_size: .; j_call: TRBJ2-7; cdr3_length: 15; v_call: TRBV5-1; cdr3_aa: CASSLAIGGPYEQYF
clone_size: .; j_call: TRBJ2-7; cdr3_length: 12; v_call: TRBV3-1; cdr3_aa: CASSLGQVEQYF
clone_size: .; j_call: TRBJ2-3; cdr3_length: 15; v_call: TRBV20-1; cdr3_aa: CSARPGQGDTDTQYF
clone_size: .; j_call: TRBJ2-1; cdr3_length: 11; v_call: TRBV7-9; cdr3_aa: CASFSRNEQFF
clone_size: .; j_call: TRBJ1-2; cdr3_length: 14; v_call: TRBV6-1; cdr3_aa: CASTSTGGGYGYTF
clone_size: .; j_call: TRBJ2-3; cdr3_length: 14; v_call: TRBV7-2; cdr3_aa: CASSLWKMTDTQYF
clone_size: .; j_call: TRBJ2-7; cdr3_length: 14; v_call: TRBV20-1; cdr3_aa: CSARDNPLVGEQYF
clone_size: .; j_call: TRBJ1-2; cdr3_length: 12; v_call: TRBV19; cdr3_aa: CASSSGLYGYTF
clone_size: .; j_call: TRBJ1-6; cdr3_length: 14; v_call: TRBV25-1; cdr3_aa: CASSLTGHNSPLHF